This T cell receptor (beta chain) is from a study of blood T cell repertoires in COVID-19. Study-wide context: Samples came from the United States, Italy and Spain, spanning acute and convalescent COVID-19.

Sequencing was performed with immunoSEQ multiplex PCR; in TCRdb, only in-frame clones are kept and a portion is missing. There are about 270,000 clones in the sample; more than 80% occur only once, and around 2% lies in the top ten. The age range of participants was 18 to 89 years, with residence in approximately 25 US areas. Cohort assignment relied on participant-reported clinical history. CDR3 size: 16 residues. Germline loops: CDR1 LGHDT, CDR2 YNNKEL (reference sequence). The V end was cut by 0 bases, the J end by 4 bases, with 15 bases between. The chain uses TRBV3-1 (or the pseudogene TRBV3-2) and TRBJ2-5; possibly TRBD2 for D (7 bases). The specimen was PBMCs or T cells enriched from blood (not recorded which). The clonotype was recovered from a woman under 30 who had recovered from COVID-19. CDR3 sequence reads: CASSQDHRGARETQYF. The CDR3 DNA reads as TGTGCCAGCAGCCAAGATCACCGGGGGGCTCGAGAGACCCAGTACTTC.